Each of the 14 T cell receptor beta chains below was sequenced from the same sample in a study of cytomegalovirus exposure and HLA in healthy donors. PCR was performed using 60 Vbeta and 13 Jbeta primers. Produced via immunoSEQ multiplex PCR; TCRdb's table is partial and in-frame only. The table lists some 96,000 clones, 60% to 75% of them singletons, with 3.2% in the top ten. The specimen sequenced was PBMCs. The receptors come from a man aged 55 to 70 in good health and CMV-seronegative.

The chain has TRBV6-5 and TRBJ2-3; 9 nucleotides match TRBD2. The CDR3 is 15 amino acids. Germline values: CDR1 MNHEY, CDR2 SVGAGI. J gave up 1 base and V 4 bases, and 3 bases lay outside the gene matches. CDR3 sequence (DNA): TGTGCCAGCAGTTTCGAGCGGGGGGGCACAGATACGCAGTATTTT. The encoded protein is CASSFERGGTDTQYF.

The chain has TRBV5-1 and TRBJ1-2, with D uncertain. This CDR3 spans 13 amino acids. V lost 0 bases, J lost 2 bases, and 5 bases lay in between. Germline V CDR1 and CDR2: SGHRS, YFSETQ. The CDR3 loop reads CASSLAQNYGYTF. In DNA, the CDR3 is TGCGCCAGCAGCTTGGCGCAGAACTATGGCTACACCTTC.

In its sample, this clone was seen a few times. The gene calls are TRBV7-9 and TRBJ2-5; maybe TRBD1 (6 bases). Trimming removed 6 bases at V and 0 bases at J, with 11 bases between. Germline values: CDR1 SEHNR, CDR2 FQNEAQ (reference sequence). CDR3 length: 14 residues. CDR3 loop: CASRRNRDQETQYF. The CDR3 nucleotides read TGTGCCAGCAGGAGAAACAGGGACCAAGAGACCCAGTACTTC.

The genes are TRBV5-1 and TRBJ2-1; 8 positions agree with TRBD1. The V and J ends lost 4 bases and 6 bases, in that order; junction bases with no gene match: 15. Germline V gene lookup returns CDR1 SGHRS and CDR2 YFSETQ. CDR3 size: 17 residues. The CDR3 here is CASSLTVSGGATNEQFF. CDR3 in DNA: TGCGCCAGCAGCCTAACAGTCTCAGGGGGCGCTACCAATGAGCAGTTCTTC.

V and J are TRBV5-6 and TRBJ1-1; D call uncertain. Germline V gene sequence: CDR1 SGHDT, CDR2 YYEEEE. Trimming took off 2 bases at V and 0 bases at J, with 11 bases between the two ends. The CDR3 has 15 residues. This CDR3 reads CASSFGGKMNTEAFF. CDR3 DNA sequence: TGTGCCAGCAGCTTCGGCGGCAAAATGAACACTGAAGCTTTCTTT.

This clone was counted a few times. This chain uses TRBV7-3 with TRBJ1-2; TRBD1 agrees at 7 bases. The ends lost 5 bases at V and 4 bases at J; junction bases unmatched: 7. The germline V gene encodes CDR1 SGHTA and CDR2 FQGTGA. The CDR3 sequence is 14 residues long. Written as DNA, the CDR3 is TGTGCCAGCAGCCCCAGGGGGACCTCCTATGGCTACACCTTC. Translated, it gives CASSPRGTSYGYTF. The variable domain in full, completed from reference TRBV7-3 and TRBJ1-2, reads GAGVSQTPSNKVTEKGKYVELRCDPISGHTALYWYRQSLGQGPEFLIYFQGTGAADDSGLPNDRFFAVRPEGSVSTLKIQRTERGDSAVYLCASSPRGTSYGYTFGSGTRLTVV.

Concerning this clone itself: This sample includes further DNA sequences coding for the same CDR3. The rearrangement joins TRBV5-1 to TRBJ2-5; 11 positions agree with TRBD2. Germline V lookup: CDR1 SGHRS, CDR2 YFSETQ. CDR3 length: 16 residues. V trimming: 2 bases; J trimming: 5 bases; junction bases outside the gene matches: 8. CDR3 nucleotides: TGCGCCAGCAGCTTTACCGGGACTAGCGGCGGTGAGACCCAGTACTTC. Protein sequence: CASSFTGTSGGETQYF.

The V call is TRBV28, the J call TRBJ2-7; weak D call: TRBD1 (6 bases). CDR3 length: 12 amino acids. The germline CDR1 and CDR2 sequences are MDHEN and SYDVKM. V lost 6 bases and J lost 5, with 11 bases in between. DNA of the CDR3: TGTGCCAGCAGGGTCAGGGGAAACGAGCAGTACTTC. Amino acid sequence: CASRVRGNEQYF. Full variable domain (rest looked up from reference TRBV28 and TRBJ2-7): DVKVTQSSRYLVKRTGEKVFLECVQDMDHENMFWYRQDPGLGLRLIYFSYDVKMKEKGDIPEGYSVSREKKERFSLILESASTNQTSMYLCASRVRGNEQYFGPGTRLTVT.

The chain couples TRBV10-2 to TRBJ1-3, with a possible D match to TRBD1 (6 bases). CDR3 length: 13 residues. Germline loops: CDR1 WSHSY, CDR2 SAAADI. The V gene lost 6 bases and the J gene lost 3 bases, with 9 bases spanning the gap. Here the CDR3 reads CASRGASGNTIYF. In DNA form, the CDR3 reads TGCGCCAGCAGGGGGGCTAGTGGAAACACCATATATTTT.

The V gene is TRBV2, the J gene TRBJ2-7; 11 nucleotides match TRBD1. The CDR3 covers 12 residues. Germline assignment: CDR1 SNHLY and CDR2 FYNNEI. The J segment lost 6 bases and the V segment lost 8 bases, leaving 3 bases of the junction unmatched. The CDR3 DNA reads TGTGCCAGCCATGGGACAGGGGGCGAGCAGTACTTC. As protein: CASHGTGGEQYF.

The V gene is TRBV19, the J gene TRBJ1-4, with 7 bases that match TRBD1. This CDR3 spans 15 amino acids. Looked up from germline, CDR1 is LNHDA and CDR2 is SQIVND (reference sequence). The V gene end was trimmed by 4 bases and the J gene end by 6 bases; junction bases not matched to a gene: 8. This CDR3 reads CASSKHRGEDEKLFF. The DNA for the CDR3 is TGTGCCAGTAGTAAACACAGGGGAGAGGATGAAAAACTGTTTTTT.

The rearrangement links TRBV5-4 to TRBJ1-1; D is uncertain. Trimming pared 0 bases from V and 5 bases from J, leaving 17 bases between. Germline V lookup: CDR1 SGHNT, CDR2 YYREEE (reference sequence). CDR3 length: 16 residues. CDR3 residues: CASSLGGPSRVTEAFF. The CDR3 DNA follows: TGTGCCAGCAGCTTGGGTGGTCCCTCAAGAGTTACTGAAGCTTTCTTT. Drawing the rest from reference TRBV5-4 and TRBJ1-1, the complete variable domain is ETGVTQSPTHLIKTRGQQVTLRCSSQSGHNTVSWYQQALGQGPQFIFQYYREEENGRGNFPPRFSGLQFPNYSSELNVNALELDDSALYLCASSLGGPSRVTEAFFGQGTRLTVV.

A word on this clone: Other nucleotide sequences from this sample produce the same CDR3. The chain links TRBV25-1 to TRBJ2-5, with a possible D match to TRBD2 (7 bases). Trimming removed 2 bases at V and 4 bases at J, with 11 bases between. This CDR3 is 14 amino acids long. Germline loops: CDR1 MGHDK, CDR2 SYGVNS. Here the CDR3 reads CASSERGGRETQYF. In DNA form, the CDR3 reads TGTGCCAGCAGTGAAAGGGGGGGTCGAGAGACCCAGTACTTC.

This clone has a handful of counts. The chain recombines TRBV2 with TRBJ2-5; D not resolved. The CDR3 totals 14 residues. V lost 2 bases and J 1 base, leaving 8 bases between the germline ends. The V gene's germline CDR1 is SNHLY and CDR2 FYNNEI. The CDR3 DNA is TGTGCCAGCAGTGAACGGGTAGCCCAAGAGACCCAGTACTTC. It yields the protein CASSERVAQETQYF. The complete variable domain, with remaining parts taken from reference TRBV2 and TRBJ2-5, reads EPEVTQTPSHQVTQMGQEVILRCVPISNHLYFYWYRQILGQKVEFLVSFYNNEISEKSEIFDDQFSVERPDGSNFTLKIRSTKLEDSAMYFCASSERVAQETQYFGPGTRLLVL.